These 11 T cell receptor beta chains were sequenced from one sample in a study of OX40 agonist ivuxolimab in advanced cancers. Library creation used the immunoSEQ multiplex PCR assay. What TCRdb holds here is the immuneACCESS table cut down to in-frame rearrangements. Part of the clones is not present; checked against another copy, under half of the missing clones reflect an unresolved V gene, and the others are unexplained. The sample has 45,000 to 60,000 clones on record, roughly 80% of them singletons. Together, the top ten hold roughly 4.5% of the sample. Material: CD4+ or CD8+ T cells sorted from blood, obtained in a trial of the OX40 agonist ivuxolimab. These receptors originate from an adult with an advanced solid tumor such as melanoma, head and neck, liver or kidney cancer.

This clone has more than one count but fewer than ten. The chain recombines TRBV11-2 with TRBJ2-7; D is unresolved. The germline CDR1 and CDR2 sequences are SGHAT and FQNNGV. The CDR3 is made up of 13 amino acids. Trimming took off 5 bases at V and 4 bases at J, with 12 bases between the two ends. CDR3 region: CASSRVRNYEQYF. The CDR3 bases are TGTGCCAGCAGCCGGGTGCGGAATTACGAGCAGTACTTC.

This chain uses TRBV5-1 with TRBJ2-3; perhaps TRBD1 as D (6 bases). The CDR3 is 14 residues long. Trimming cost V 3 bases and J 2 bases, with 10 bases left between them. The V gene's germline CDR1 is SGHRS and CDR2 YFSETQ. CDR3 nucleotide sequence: TGCGCCAGCAGCTCACAGGGTTTCACAGATACGCAGTATTTT. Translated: CASSSQGFTDTQYF.

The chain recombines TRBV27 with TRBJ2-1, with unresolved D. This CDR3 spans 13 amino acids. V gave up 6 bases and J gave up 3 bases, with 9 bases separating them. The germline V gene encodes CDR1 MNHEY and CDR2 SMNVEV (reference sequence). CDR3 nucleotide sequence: TGTGCCAGCAGGTCAGGCCACTACAATGAGCAGTTCTTC. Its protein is CASRSGHYNEQFF.

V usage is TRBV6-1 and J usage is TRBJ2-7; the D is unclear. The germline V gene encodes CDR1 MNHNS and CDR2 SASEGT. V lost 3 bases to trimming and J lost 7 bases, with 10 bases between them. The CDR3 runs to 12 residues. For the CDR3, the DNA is TGTGCCAGCAGTGACGGTCCTAGGGAGCAGTACTTC. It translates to CASSDGPREQYF.

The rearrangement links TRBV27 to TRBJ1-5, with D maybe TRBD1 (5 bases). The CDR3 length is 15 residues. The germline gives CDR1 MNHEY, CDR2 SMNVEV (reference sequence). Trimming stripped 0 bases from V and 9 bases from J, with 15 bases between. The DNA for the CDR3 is TGTGCCAGCAGTTTATCTAGCGCAGGGAGGACGCCCCAGCATTTT. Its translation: CASSLSSAGRTPQHF.

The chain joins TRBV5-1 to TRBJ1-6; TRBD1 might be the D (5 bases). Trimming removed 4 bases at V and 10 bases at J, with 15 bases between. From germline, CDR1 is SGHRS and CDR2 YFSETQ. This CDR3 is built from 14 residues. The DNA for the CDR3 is TGCGCCAGCAGCCCCCTACAGGTGGACTCACCCCTCCACTTT. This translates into CASSPLQVDSPLHF.

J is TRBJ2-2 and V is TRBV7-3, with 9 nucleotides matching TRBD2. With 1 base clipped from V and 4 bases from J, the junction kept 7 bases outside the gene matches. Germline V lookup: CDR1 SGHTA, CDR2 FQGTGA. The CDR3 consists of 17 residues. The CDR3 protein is CASSLNGREGLTGELFF. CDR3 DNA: TGTGCCAGCAGCTTAAACGGGCGGGAGGGCCTCACCGGGGAGCTGTTTTTT.

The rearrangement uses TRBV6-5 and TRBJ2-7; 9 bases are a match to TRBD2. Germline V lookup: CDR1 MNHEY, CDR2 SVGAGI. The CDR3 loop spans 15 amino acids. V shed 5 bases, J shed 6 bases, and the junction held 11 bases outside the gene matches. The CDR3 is CASSRTGTSRGEQYF. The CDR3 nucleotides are TGTGCCAGCAGTCGAACCGGGACTAGCCGTGGCGAGCAGTACTTC.

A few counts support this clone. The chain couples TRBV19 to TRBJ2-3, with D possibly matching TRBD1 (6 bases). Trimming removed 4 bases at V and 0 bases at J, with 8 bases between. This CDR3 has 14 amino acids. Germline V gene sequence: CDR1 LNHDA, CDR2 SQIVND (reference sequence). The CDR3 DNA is TGTGCCAGTAGTAATCAGGGGAGCACAGATACGCAGTATTTT. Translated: CASSNQGSTDTQYF.

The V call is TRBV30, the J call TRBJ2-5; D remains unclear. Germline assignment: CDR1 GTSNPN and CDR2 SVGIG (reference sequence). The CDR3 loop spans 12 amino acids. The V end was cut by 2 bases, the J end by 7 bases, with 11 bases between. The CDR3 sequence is CAWSQVLRTQYF. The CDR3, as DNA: TGTGCCTGGAGTCAGGTCTTAAGGACCCAGTACTTC. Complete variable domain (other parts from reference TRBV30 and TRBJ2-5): SQTIHQWPATLVQPVGSPLSLECTVEGTSNPNLYWYRQAAGRGLQLLFYSVGIGQISSEVPQNLSASRPQDRQFILSSKKLLLSDSGFYLCAWSQVLRTQYFGPGTRLLVL.

In DNA, the CDR3 is TGTGCCAGCAGAAAGCAGCGGGGGTCCTACGAGCAGTACTTC. This translates into CASRKQRGSYEQYF. This chain links TRBV6-9 with TRBJ2-7, with 8 bases lining up with TRBD2. Losses at the gene ends were 6 bases for V and 1 base for J; bases not matched to a gene: 5. Looked up from germline, CDR1 is MNHGY and CDR2 is SVAAGI. The CDR3 is 14 residues long.